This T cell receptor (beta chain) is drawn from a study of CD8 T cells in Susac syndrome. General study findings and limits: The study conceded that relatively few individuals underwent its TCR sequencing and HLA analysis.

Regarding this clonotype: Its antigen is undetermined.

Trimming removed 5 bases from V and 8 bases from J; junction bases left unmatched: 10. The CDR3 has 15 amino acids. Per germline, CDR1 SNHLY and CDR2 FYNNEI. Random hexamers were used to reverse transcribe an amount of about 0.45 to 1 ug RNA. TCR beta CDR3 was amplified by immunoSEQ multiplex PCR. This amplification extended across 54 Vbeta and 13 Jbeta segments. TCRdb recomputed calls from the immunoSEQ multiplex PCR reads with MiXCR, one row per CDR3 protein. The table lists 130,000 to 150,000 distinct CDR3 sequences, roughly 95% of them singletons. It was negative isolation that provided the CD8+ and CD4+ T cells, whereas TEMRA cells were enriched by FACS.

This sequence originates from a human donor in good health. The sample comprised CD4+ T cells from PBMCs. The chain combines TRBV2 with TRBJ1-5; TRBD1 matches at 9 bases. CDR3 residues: CASSNPGTGQEPQHF. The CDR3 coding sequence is TGTGCCAGCAGTAACCCCGGGACAGGGCAGGAGCCCCAGCATTTT. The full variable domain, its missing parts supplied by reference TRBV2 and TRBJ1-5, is EPEVTQTPSHQVTQMGQEVILRCVPISNHLYFYWYRQILGQKVEFLVSFYNNEISEKSEIFDDQFSVERPDGSNFTLKIRSTKLEDSAMYFCASSNPGTGQEPQHFGDGTRLSIL.